This TCR beta chain was identified during a study of blood T cell repertoires in COVID-19. Study summary: Samples came from the United States, Italy and Spain, spanning acute and convalescent COVID-19. T cells, B-cell-depleted T cells, or PBMCs supplied cDNA or gDNA.

The junction had 4 bases not matched to a gene; V was cut back by 1 base and J by 4 bases. The CDR3 is 16 residues long. Germline CDR1 LGHDT, CDR2 YNNKEL (reference sequence). How the authors handled the data: Using reference gene primer amplification, nucleated cell counts were estimated. Some clones are missing from TCRdb's copy, which holds only in-frame ones; the method was immunoSEQ multiplex PCR. V, J and clone size are taken as reported in that table, and D and trimming were inferred from the DNA itself. Of approximately 140,000 clones in the sample, around four fifths were seen once. This clone was recorded only once. At the DNA level, this CDR3 is encoded by other sequences in the same sample as well.

The TCR sequence derives from a man between 65 and 85 years old with acute or convalescent COVID-19. The source material was peripheral blood. This rearrangement joins TRBV3-1 (or the pseudogene TRBV3-2) to TRBJ1-4; TRBD1 matches 9 bases. For the CDR3, the DNA is TGTGCCAGCAGCCAAGTACCGGGACAGGGTAATGAAAAACTGTTTTTT. Its translation is CASSQVPGQGNEKLFF.